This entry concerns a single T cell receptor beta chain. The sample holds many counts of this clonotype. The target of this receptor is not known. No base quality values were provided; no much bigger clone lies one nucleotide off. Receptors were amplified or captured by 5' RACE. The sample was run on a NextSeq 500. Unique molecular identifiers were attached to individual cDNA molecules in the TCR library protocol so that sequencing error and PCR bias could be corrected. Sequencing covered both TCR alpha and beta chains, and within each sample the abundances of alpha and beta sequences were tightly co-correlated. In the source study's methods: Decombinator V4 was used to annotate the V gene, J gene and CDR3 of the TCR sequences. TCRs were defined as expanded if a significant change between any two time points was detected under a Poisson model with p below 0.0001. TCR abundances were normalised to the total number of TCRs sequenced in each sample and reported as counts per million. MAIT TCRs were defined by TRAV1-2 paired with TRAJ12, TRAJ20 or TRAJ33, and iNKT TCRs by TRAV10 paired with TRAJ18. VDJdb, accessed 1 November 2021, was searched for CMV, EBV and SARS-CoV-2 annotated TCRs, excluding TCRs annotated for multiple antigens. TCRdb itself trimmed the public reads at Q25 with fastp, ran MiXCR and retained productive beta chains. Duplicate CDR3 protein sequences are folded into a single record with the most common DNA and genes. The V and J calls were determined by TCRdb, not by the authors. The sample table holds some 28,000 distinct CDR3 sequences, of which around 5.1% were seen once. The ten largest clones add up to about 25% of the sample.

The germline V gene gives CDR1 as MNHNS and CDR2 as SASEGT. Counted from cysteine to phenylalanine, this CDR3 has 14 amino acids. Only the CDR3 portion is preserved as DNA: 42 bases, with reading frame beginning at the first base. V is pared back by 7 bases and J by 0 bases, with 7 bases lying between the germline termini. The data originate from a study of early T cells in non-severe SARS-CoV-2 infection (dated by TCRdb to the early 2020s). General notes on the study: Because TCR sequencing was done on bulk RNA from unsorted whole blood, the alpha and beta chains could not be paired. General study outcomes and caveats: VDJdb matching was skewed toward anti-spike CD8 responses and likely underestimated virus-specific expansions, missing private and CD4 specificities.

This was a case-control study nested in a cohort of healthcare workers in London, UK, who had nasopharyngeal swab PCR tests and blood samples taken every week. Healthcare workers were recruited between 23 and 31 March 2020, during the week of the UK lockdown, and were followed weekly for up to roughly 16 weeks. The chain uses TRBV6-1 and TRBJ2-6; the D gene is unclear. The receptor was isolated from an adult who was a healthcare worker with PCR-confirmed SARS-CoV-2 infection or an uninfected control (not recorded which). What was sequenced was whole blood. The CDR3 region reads CASNDRSGANVLTF. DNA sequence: TGTGCCAGCAATGATCGCTCTGGGGCCAACGTCCTGACTTTC.